The rows below give T cell receptor beta chains drawn from one sample of a study of blood T cell repertoires in COVID-19. The data were produced by immunoSEQ multiplex PCR, yet TCRdb's version contains in-frame clones alone and is incomplete. The sample has 140,000 to 150,000 clones, about 87% seen once. The sample taken for sequencing was peripheral blood. The receptors derive from a human donor in a cohort sampled during active COVID-19. CDR3s include the opening cysteine and the closing phenylalanine or tryptophan. Fields, in order: V gene, D gene, J gene, clone size, CDR3 protein, CDR3 DNA. A D gene is named only where the DNA matches it firmly. For some rows the clone size is stated as once, few or many, or as a class when expanded; others skip it.

>TRBV24-1|TRBD1|TRBJ2-2|.
CATSDLDRGPGELFF
TGTGCCACCAGTGACCTGGACAGGGGCCCCGGGGAGCTGTTTTTT
>TRBV24-1|.|TRBJ1-5|once
CATSFSGPNQPQHF
TGTGCCACCAGCTTCTCCGGTCCCAATCAGCCCCAGCATTTT
>TRBV7-2|TRBD1|TRBJ1-5|.
CASSPGQGVVQPQHF
TGTGCCAGCAGCCCCGGACAGGGGGTGGTTCAGCCCCAGCATTTT
>TRBV2|TRBD2|TRBJ2-5|.
CASIRAGGPQETQYF
TGTGCCAGCATAAGAGCGGGGGGGCCTCAAGAGACCCAGTACTTC
>TRBV9|TRBD1|TRBJ2-7|.
CASSLDRDSPDYEQYF
TGTGCCAGCAGCTTAGATCGGGACAGTCCCGATTACGAGCAGTACTTC
>TRBV5-1|TRBD2|TRBJ2-2|.
CASSPRTGGITGELFF
TGCGCCAGCAGCCCGCGGACGGGGGGGATCACCGGGGAGCTGTTTTTT
>TRBV7-2|TRBD2|TRBJ2-1|.
CASSLAGTSVNEQFF
TGTGCCAGCAGCTTAGCCGGGACTAGCGTGAATGAGCAGTTCTTC
>TRBV6-2/TRBV6-3|TRBD2|TRBJ2-3|.
CASSFRAGGSTDTQYF
TGTGCCAGTAGCTTCAGAGCGGGGGGTAGCACAGATACGCAGTATTTT
>TRBV5-1|.|TRBJ2-1|.
CASVEGGEQFF
TGCGCCAGCGTCGAGGGCGGTGAGCAGTTCTTC
>TRBV19|TRBD1|TRBJ1-5|.
CASSTGQGRGQPQHF
TGTGCCAGTAGTACCGGACAGGGGAGGGGTCAGCCCCAGCATTTT
>TRBV6-5|TRBD1|TRBJ2-2|.
CASSTDRETGELFF
TGTGCCAGCAGTACGGACAGGGAAACCGGGGAGCTGTTTTTT
>TRBV4-2|.|TRBJ1-3|.
CASSPWGQGKNTIYF
TGTGCCAGCAGCCCCTGGGGGCAGGGGAAAAACACCATATATTTT
>TRBV4-3|.|TRBJ2-7|.
CASSQESGMKQYF
TGCGCCAGCAGCCAGGAAAGCGGTATGAAGCAGTACTTC
>TRBV7-3|.|TRBJ2-1|.
CASSFSPGGPGNEQFF
TGTGCCAGCAGCTTCTCACCGGGGGGCCCAGGGAATGAGCAGTTCTTC
>TRBV7-9|.|TRBJ2-1|.
CASWGGHEQFF
TGTGCCAGCTGGGGGGGGCATGAGCAGTTCTTC
>TRBV5-4|.|TRBJ1-1|.
CASSAAQGTEAFF
TGTGCCAGCAGCGCTGCGCAGGGGACTGAAGCTTTCTTT
>TRBV12-5|TRBD2|TRBJ2-2|once
CASGLDGLAGELFF
TGTGCTAGTGGTTTGGACGGACTAGCCGGGGAGCTGTTTTTT
>TRBV4-1|.|TRBJ1-4|.
CASSQDGGGYEKLFF
TGCGCCAGCAGCCAAGATGGAGGAGGGTACGAAAAACTGTTTTTT
>TRBV5-1|TRBD1|TRBJ2-5|.
CASRLTGGQETQYF
TGCGCCAGCAGACTGACAGGGGGCCAAGAGACCCAGTACTTC
>TRBV9|TRBD2|TRBJ2-1|.
CASSTTGLPYNEQFF
TGTGCCAGCAGCACTACGGGACTACCTTACAATGAGCAGTTCTTC
>TRBV7-6|.|TRBJ2-7|.
CASSLRGRDEQYF
TGTGCCAGCAGCTTAAGGGGCAGGGATGAGCAGTACTTC
>TRBV14|.|TRBJ2-2|.
CASGPTGTGELFF
TGTGCCAGCGGGCCCACGGGGACCGGGGAGCTGTTTTTT
>TRBV5-4|TRBD1|TRBJ1-1|.
CASSPGQAPIMNTEAFF
TGTGCCAGCAGCCCAGGACAGGCTCCTATCATGAACACTGAAGCTTTCTTT
>TRBV7-2|TRBD1|TRBJ2-1|.
CASSLDRGRFNEQFF
TGTGCCAGCAGCCTAGACAGGGGTCGATTCAATGAGCAGTTCTTC
>TRBV25-1|TRBD1|TRBJ2-7|.
CASSGGQVVSYEQYF
TGTGCCAGCAGTGGGGGACAGGTCGTATCCTACGAGCAGTACTTC
>TRBV28|.|TRBJ2-7|once
CASTKIGIAYEQYF
TGTGCCAGCACTAAAATCGGGATCGCCTACGAGCAGTACTTC
>TRBV5-4|TRBD1|TRBJ2-3|.
CASSQRTGLDTQYF
TGTGCCAGCAGCCAGAGGACAGGCCTGGATACGCAGTATTTT
>TRBV5-6|TRBD2|TRBJ2-4|.
CASSLAGRDSKNIQYF
TGTGCCAGCAGCTTGGCAGGGAGGGATTCCAAAAACATTCAGTACTTC
>TRBV6-6|TRBD1|TRBJ1-3|.
CATKQGADGNTIYF
TGTGCCACCAAACAGGGGGCTGATGGAAACACCATATATTTT